A few counts support the clone carrying this TCR beta chain. Its antigen is not known. This CDR3 is built from 16 residues. V was pared by 7 bases and J by 5 bases, with 13 bases of the junction left unmatched. Per the germline V gene, CDR1 is MNHNS and CDR2 is SASEGT. The data belong to a study of CD8 T cells in ankylosing spondylitis. By quantitative 5'-RACE with molecular barcodes, the TCR beta libraries were made. TCRdb reprocessed the 5' RACE reads via MiXCR and lists one record per CDR3 protein. This table holds approximately 190,000 distinct CDR3 sequences, around 13% found once. Study-wide results and limits: Prior work had noted some motif variants in reactive arthritis blood and synovial fluid. Reports say disease-linked clones showed up significantly more in matched ankylosing spondylitis synovial fluid. CD8+ disease-linked clones were present at relatively low frequencies in blood.

Sequencing input: blood, either unsorted or a sorted T cell fraction (not recorded which). V gene TRBV6-1 combines with J gene TRBJ1-5; 8 bases line up with TRBD1. This clonotype originated in a female donor with ankylosing spondylitis or in good health (not recorded which). CDR3 protein: CASILDRGRGDQPQHF. The DNA for the CDR3 is TGTGCCAGCATCCTCGACAGGGGCAGGGGGGATCAGCCCCAGCATTTT.